The 8 T cell receptor beta chains listed next were all sequenced from one sample in a study of cytomegalovirus exposure and HLA in healthy donors. The study ran its PCR with 60 Vbeta and 13 Jbeta primers. Profiling relied on immunoSEQ multiplex PCR, and the TCRdb table lists in-frame clones only, not all of them. Of 150,000 or so clones detected, over 75% appear once; the ten largest clones hold about 0.64%. Sample: PBMCs. The receptors originated from a male donor in good health and CMV-seronegative.

A remark on this clone: One end of the junction fails to match germline, which may point to a read error. This chain joins TRBV2 and TRBJ1-2, with TRBD1 identical over 8 bases. The CDR3 runs to 12 residues. Germline values: CDR1 SNHLY, CDR2 FYNNEI. The CDR3 protein is CASSEARQGIAF. The DNA for the CDR3 is TGTGCCAGCAGTGAAGCGCGACAGGGGATAGCCTTC.

This chain uses TRBV5-4 with TRBJ1-1; the match to TRBD1 covers 8 bases. This CDR3 comprises 14 residues. Trimming took 4 bases from V and 6 from J; bases not matched to a gene: 8. Germline CDR1 is SGHNT and CDR2 is YYREEE (reference sequence). The CDR3 sequence: CASSRRGRFAEAFF. CDR3 nucleotides: TGTGCCAGCAGCCGCAGGGGGCGGTTCGCTGAAGCTTTCTTT. The complete variable domain, with remaining parts taken from reference TRBV5-4 and TRBJ1-1, reads ETGVTQSPTHLIKTRGQQVTLRCSSQSGHNTVSWYQQALGQGPQFIFQYYREEENGRGNFPPRFSGLQFPNYSSELNVNALELDDSALYLCASSRRGRFAEAFFGQGTRLTVV.

The chain employs TRBV19 and TRBJ2-2; tentatively, D is TRBD1 (6 bases). The V end was cut by 7 bases, the J end by 6 bases, with 12 bases between. CDR1 is LNHDA and CDR2 is SQIVND in the germline V gene (reference sequence). This CDR3 contains 13 residues. The CDR3 here is CASTLGQSGELFF. In DNA, the CDR3 is TGTGCCAGTACCCTAGGACAGTCCGGGGAGCTGTTTTTT.

The chain uses TRBV10-2 and TRBJ1-2; the D is unclear. The germline gives CDR1 WSHSY, CDR2 SAAADI. The V end lost 5 bases, the J end lost 3 bases, and 7 bases lay between the germline ends. The CDR3 totals 12 residues. The CDR3 region is CASSRDDYGYTF. CDR3 coding DNA: TGCGCCAGCAGTCGGGATGACTATGGCTACACCTTC.

This chain joins TRBV12-5 and TRBJ1-2; D is unresolved. V was trimmed by 0 bases and J by 8 bases, leaving 10 bases between them. Germline loops: CDR1 LGHNT, CDR2 FRNRAP. This CDR3 region has 13 residues. The CDR3 DNA follows: TGTGCTAGTGGTTTGGTACGGGGAGGAGGCTACACCTTC. Protein sequence: CASGLVRGGGYTF.

The V call is TRBV6-5, the J call TRBJ2-5; D may be TRBD1 (5 bases). The CDR3 is 13 amino acids. Trimming left V 0 bases short and J 5 bases short, with 7 bases between. Germline V gene data show CDR1 as MNHEY and CDR2 as SVGAGI. The DNA of the CDR3 is TGTGCCAGCAGTTACTCGCCAGGGGAGACCCAGTACTTC. It specifies CASSYSPGETQYF.

This clone was recorded a few times. The chain combines TRBV7-6 with TRBJ2-5; tentatively, D is TRBD1 (5 bases). The last part of the DNA fits TRBJ2-7 better; the J call may be wrong. From germline, CDR1 is SGHVS and CDR2 FNYEAQ. The CDR3 contains 15 residues. The CDR3 DNA reads TGTGCCAGCAGCTTAGGTGGCCAGGGCGGCCACGAGCAGTACTTC. Amino acids: CASSLGGQGGHEQYF.

V and J are TRBV5-1 and TRBJ2-5; D unresolved. CDR1 SGHRS and CDR2 YFSETQ come from the germline V gene. The V end was cut by 1 base, the J end by 5 bases, with 9 bases between. The CDR3 is 13 amino acids. DNA for the CDR3: TGCGCCAGCAGCTTGACCGCGTGGGAGACCCAGTACTTC. As protein: CASSLTAWETQYF.